This T cell receptor (beta chain) was identified during a study of cytomegalovirus exposure and HLA in healthy donors. Germline-derived CDR1 and CDR2 are WNHNN and SYGVQD (reference sequence). V shed 3 bases and J shed 3 bases, with 17 bases lying between them. The CDR3 is made up of 16 amino acids. PCR amplification relied on 60 Vbeta primers (plus 13 Jbeta primers). TCRdb's copy holds only in-frame clones and misses some; the assay was immunoSEQ multiplex PCR. The sample records around 63,000 clones, 79% being singletons. Sequencing input: PBMCs. The chain employs TRBV10-1 and TRBJ1-2, with D possibly matching TRBD1 (6 bases). This TCR derives from a woman younger than 45 in good health and CMV-seronegative. DNA of the CDR3: TGCGCCAGCAGTGACCATAGGGCAGGGGAAGACTATGGCTACACCTTC. It translates to CASSDHRAGEDYGYTF.